One sample yielded the 10 T cell receptor beta chains listed below, sequenced in a study of CD8+CD57+ T cells in acquired aplastic anemia. CD8+CD57+ cell expansion had been shown by flow cytometry in patients chosen for sequencing. CDR3 and TCR beta VDJ profiling relied on genomic DNA as the template. MiXCR was run by TCRdb on the reads, yielding one entry per CDR3 protein. The sample has more than 150,000 distinct CDR3 sequences, less than 50% seen once. The sample consisted of sorted CD4+, CD8+, or CD8+CD57+ T cells (not recorded which) from PBMCs. These receptors all come from a human donor with aplastic anemia.

This clonotype was seen a handful of times. The genes are TRBV24-1 and TRBJ2-3, with 7 nucleotides matching TRBD2. Unmatched junction bases numbered 8, after V lost 4 bases and J lost 8 bases. This CDR3 has 14 residues. Per germline, CDR1 KGHDR and CDR2 SFDVKD. CDR3 sequence reads: CATSERTSVATQYF. The CDR3, as DNA: TGTGCCACCAGTGAGCGTACTAGCGTTGCTACGCAGTATTTT.

This sequence joins TRBV2 and TRBJ2-2; 7 bases match TRBD1. CDR3 length: 14 amino acids. J was trimmed by 4 bases and V by 7 bases; bases with no gene match: 6. Germline CDR1 SNHLY, CDR2 FYNNEI. CDR3 bases: TGTGCCAGCATGACAGGGTCGGTCACCGGGGAGCTGTTTTTT. As protein: CASMTGSVTGELFF.

This clonotype was seen just once. This sequence joins TRBV14 and TRBJ2-7, with a tentative D call TRBD1 (5 bases). Germline CDR1 SGHDN, CDR2 FVKESK. This CDR3 spans 15 amino acids. V lost 0 bases, J lost 5 bases, and 14 bases lay in between. The CDR3 is CASSQDWGRQHEQYF. The DNA for the CDR3 is TGTGCCAGCAGCCAAGATTGGGGCAGGCAGCACGAGCAGTACTTC.

The chain uses TRBV20-1 and TRBJ2-3; D call uncertain. Germline V gene lookup returns CDR1 DFQATT and CDR2 SNEGSKA (reference sequence). The CDR3 length is 11 residues. The CDR3, as DNA: TGCAGCGCCGCCTTCACAGATACGCAGTATTTT. Protein: CSAAFTDTQYF.

This chain connects TRBV10-3 to TRBJ2-7, with 9 bases fitting TRBD1. Germline V CDR1 and CDR2: ENHRY, SYGVKD. Trimming took 8 bases from V and 2 from J; bases not matched to a gene: 7. The CDR3 consists of 14 residues. DNA of the CDR3: TGTGCCATCGGCTTGGGACAGGGAGCCTACGAGCAGTACTTC. As protein: CAIGLGQGAYEQYF.

The genes are TRBV15 and TRBJ2-3; possibly TRBD1 or TRBD2 for D (5 bases each). The germline V gene has CDR1 LNHNV and CDR2 YYDKDF (reference sequence). The CDR3 is made up of 14 amino acids. This CDR3 is CHQTRDPSPDTQYF. The CDR3 DNA is TGTCACCAAACCCGGGACCCGTCCCCAGATACGCAGTATTTT.

This clonotype was observed at least ten times. The chain recombines TRBV7-8 with TRBJ1-5, with D unclear. Trimming left V 1 base short and J 4 bases short, with 11 bases between. CDR3 size: 15 residues. CDR1 SGHVS and CDR2 FQNEAQ come from the germline V gene. In DNA form, the CDR3 reads TGTGCCAGCAGCTTAGTCGAGGCAGGTAATCAGCCCCAGCATTTT. Encoded protein: CASSLVEAGNQPQHF.

This clonotype was seen more than once but under ten times. A much larger clone is a single base away; this may be a read error. J is TRBJ2-5 and V is TRBV7-9; 11 bases match TRBD2. From germline, CDR1 is SEHNR and CDR2 FQNEAQ (reference sequence). The trim removed 5 bases at V and 4 bases at J, leaving 6 bases unmatched. The CDR3 length is 15 residues. CDR3 loop: CASSALAGVLETQYF. In DNA form, the CDR3 reads TGTGCCAGCAGCGCACTAGCGGGGGTGTTAGAGACCCAGTACTTC.

V and J are TRBV7-2 and TRBJ2-7; a possible D gene is TRBD1 (6 bases). Germline loops: CDR1 SGHTA, CDR2 FQGNSA. The CDR3 has 13 amino acids. V shed 5 bases and J shed 5 bases, with 13 bases lying between them. This CDR3 is CASSRQVTDEQYF. Here the CDR3 DNA reads TGTGCCAGCAGCCGACAGGTGACGGACGAGCAGTACTTC.

The genes are TRBV5-1 and TRBJ1-6; TRBD1 matches 7 bases. The CDR3 runs to 15 residues. The V gene's germline CDR1 is SGHRS and CDR2 YFSETQ. Unmatched junction bases numbered 6, after V lost 0 bases and J lost 9 bases. The CDR3 DNA is TGCGCCAGCAGCTTGGGCGGGACAGTCGCTTCACCCCTCCACTTT. This encodes CASSLGGTVASPLHF. The variable domain in full, with the rest retrieved from reference TRBV5-1 and TRBJ1-6, is KAGVTQTPRYLIKTRGQQVTLSCSPISGHRSVSWYQQTPGQGLQFLFEYFSETQRNKGNFPGRFSGRQFSNSRSEMNVSTLELGDSALYLCASSLGGTVASPLHFGNGTRLTVT.